The 10 T cell receptor beta chains below all came from one sample that was sequenced in a study of cytomegalovirus exposure and HLA in healthy donors. Use of 60 Vbeta and 13 Jbeta primers characterized the PCR. This table comes from immunoSEQ multiplex PCR, and its TCRdb copy is limited to in-frame clones, with some not included. The sample has about 160,000 clones; roughly 84% are singletons. Sequenced material: PBMCs. Source of these receptors: a boy under 10 years old in good health and CMV-seronegative.

The CDR3 sequence is CASSAPGQRQPQHF. The CDR3 DNA reads TGTGCCAGTAGTGCCCCGGGACAGAGGCAGCCCCAGCATTTT. The chain recombines TRBV19 with TRBJ1-5; TRBD1 matches 7 bases. Trimming at V came to 5 bases and at J to 7 bases, leaving 8 bases not matched to a gene. Germline V gene data show CDR1 as LNHDA and CDR2 as SQIVND (reference sequence). The CDR3 totals 14 residues.

The gene calls are TRBV30 and TRBJ1-5; 7 bases line up with TRBD1. Germline CDR1 and CDR2: GTSNPN and SVGIG (reference sequence). J was trimmed by 2 bases and V by 2 bases; bases with no gene match: 6. The CDR3 totals 15 residues. The CDR3 DNA is TGTGCCTGGAGTCCGCCGGGACAGCGCAATCAGCCCCAGCATTTT. It is translated as CAWSPPGQRNQPQHF.

The chain carries TRBV29-1 and TRBJ2-1, with no clear D. Trimming shortened V by 4 bases and J by 0 bases, and 10 bases separated the two germline ends. CDR3 length: 14 residues. Looked up from germline, CDR1 is SQVTM and CDR2 is ANQGSEA. The CDR3 DNA is TGCAGCGTTGGCGGCGCGAGCTCCTACAATGAGCAGTTCTTC. Its translation is CSVGGASSYNEQFF.

The J gene is TRBJ2-2, the V gene TRBV30; TRBD2 is a possible D gene (6 bases). Trimming cost V 4 bases and J 3 bases, with 9 bases left between them. CDR1 is GTSNPN and CDR2 is SVGIG in the germline V gene (reference sequence). The CDR3 is 13 amino acids. The CDR3 sequence is CAWKGTDTGELFF. CDR3 coding DNA: TGTGCCTGGAAGGGGACTGACACCGGGGAGCTGTTTTTT. The complete variable domain, with remaining parts taken from reference TRBV30 and TRBJ2-2, reads SQTIHQWPATLVQPVGSPLSLECTVEGTSNPNLYWYRQAAGRGLQLLFYSVGIGQISSEVPQNLSASRPQDRQFILSSKKLLLSDSGFYLCAWKGTDTGELFFGEGSRLTVL.

The V and J genes are TRBV4-3 and TRBJ1-2; D call uncertain. Looked up from germline, CDR1 is LGHNA and CDR2 is YSLEER. CDR3 length equals 16 residues. Deletions cut 1 base from V and 4 bases from J, with 16 bases between. The CDR3 sequence: CASSQVWEGTIYGYTF. The CDR3 coding sequence is TGCGCCAGCAGCCAAGTTTGGGAGGGAACCATCTATGGCTACACCTTC.

The CDR3, as DNA: TGCGCCAGCAGGGACAGGATGGACTACGAGCAGTACTTC. It yields the protein CASRDRMDYEQYF. The rearrangement uses TRBV10-1 and TRBJ2-5, with TRBD1 matching 7 bases. The J call is in doubt because the DNA end fits TRBJ2-7 better. Germline V gives CDR1 WNHNN, CDR2 SYGVQD (reference sequence). The CDR3 is 13 residues long.

The chain recombines TRBV19 with TRBJ2-2, with D possibly TRBD2 on 5 matching bases. The germline V and J ends were trimmed by 3 bases and 7 bases, with 15 bases remaining between them. This CDR3 is 15 amino acids long. Germline values: CDR1 LNHDA, CDR2 SQIVND (reference sequence). The CDR3 nucleotides read TGTGCCAGTAGTATCCTTCTCGGTGCGGGCGGGGAGCTGTTTTTT. Translation gives CASSILLGAGGELFF.

This clone was seen more than once but under ten times. The V and J genes are TRBV19 and TRBJ2-3; D is undetermined. This CDR3 has 14 residues. Germline CDR1 reads LNHDA; CDR2 reads SQIVND (reference sequence). V lost 0 bases, J lost 9 bases, and 13 bases lay in between. As DNA, the CDR3 is TGTGCCAGTAGTATAGATGGCTCATCCTTAACGCAGTATTTT. Translation gives CASSIDGSSLTQYF. Together with reference TRBV19 and TRBJ2-3, the CDR3 gives the full variable domain: DGGITQSPKYLFRKEGQNVTLSCEQNLNHDAMYWYRQDPGQGLRLIYYSQIVNDFQKGDIAEGYSVSREKKESFPLTVTSAQKNPTAFYLCASSIDGSSLTQYFGPGTRLTVL.

DNA for the CDR3: TGTGCCAGCAGTGAGTCAACGGGTGAAGCTTTCTTT. It encodes CASSESTGEAFF. The V and J genes are TRBV2 and TRBJ1-1; D is unclear. CDR3 length: 12 residues. Per the germline V gene, CDR1 is SNHLY and CDR2 is FYNNEI. The V end lost 3 bases, the J end lost 7 bases, and 9 bases lay between the germline ends. The whole variable domain, remainder taken from reference TRBV2 and TRBJ1-1, is EPEVTQTPSHQVTQMGQEVILRCVPISNHLYFYWYRQILGQKVEFLVSFYNNEISEKSEIFDDQFSVERPDGSNFTLKIRSTKLEDSAMYFCASSESTGEAFFGQGTRLTVV.

This sequence joins TRBV30 and TRBJ1-1; 8 bases map to TRBD1. Per germline, CDR1 GTSNPN and CDR2 SVGIG (reference sequence). V lost 3 bases, J lost 8 bases, and 8 bases stayed unmatched. This CDR3 has 13 residues. The CDR3 loop is CAWRYRTGSEAFF. In DNA, the CDR3 is TGTGCCTGGAGATATCGGACAGGGTCAGAAGCTTTCTTT.